This entry lists 21 T cell receptor beta chains sequenced from one sample in a study of CD8+ T cells in alopecia areata. After isolation, RNA underwent reverse transcription to generate cDNA as the sequencing template. TCRdb's copy holds only in-frame clones and misses some; the assay was immunoSEQ multiplex PCR. The table lists about 150,000 clones, around 55% of them singletons. The starting material was CD8+ T cells sorted from blood, obtained at week 0. These receptors all stem from a human donor with alopecia areata.

The chain carries TRBV4-3 and TRBJ2-1; the match to TRBD2 covers 9 bases. Germline V gives CDR1 LGHNA, CDR2 YSLEER. Trimming at V came to 3 bases and at J to 2 bases, leaving 8 bases not matched to a gene. The CDR3 is 17 residues long. CDR3 sequence: CASSQDLAGGPYNEQFF. CDR3 bases: TGCGCCAGCAGCCAGGATTTGGCGGGGGGGCCCTACAATGAGCAGTTCTTC.

CDR3 DNA sequence: TGTGCCAGCAGTTTATCTCCGGACAGGGTTGGGTACAATGAGCAGTTCTTC. Translation gives CASSLSPDRVGYNEQFF. V gene TRBV27 combines with J gene TRBJ2-1; 8 bases are shared with TRBD1. Trimming at V came to 0 bases and at J to 4 bases, leaving 8 bases not matched to a gene. Germline V gene data show CDR1 as MNHEY and CDR2 as SMNVEV (reference sequence). This CDR3 comprises 17 residues.

V is TRBV27 and J is TRBJ2-1; 9 bases map to TRBD1. V shed 6 bases and J 9 bases; nucleotides not matched to a gene: 9. The CDR3 is 14 residues long. The V gene's germline CDR1 is MNHEY and CDR2 SMNVEV (reference sequence). The CDR3 coding sequence is TGTGCCAGCAGGCTTGGGACAGGGTTACGTGAGCAGTTCTTC. This sequence encodes CASRLGTGLREQFF.

This clone was observed a few times. The J gene is TRBJ1-2, the V gene TRBV29-1; 7 nucleotides align to TRBD1. The CDR3 is 13 amino acids. Per germline, CDR1 SQVTM and CDR2 ANQGSEA. Germline trimming cut 6 bases from V and 0 bases from J; bases unmatched to any gene: 4. The CDR3 region is CSVPGQPNYGYTF. The CDR3 bases are TGCAGCGTCCCGGGACAGCCTAACTATGGCTACACCTTC.

This clone was counted between two and nine times. The rearrangement joins TRBV29-1 to TRBJ1-2, with D possibly TRBD1 on 6 matching bases. Germline values: CDR1 SQVTM, CDR2 ANQGSEA. The CDR3 has 13 residues. Deletions cut 1 base from V and 7 bases from J, with 13 bases between. In nucleotides, the CDR3 is TGCAGCGTTGAAGTCGATAAGGGGGGTGGCTACACCTTC. Translating it yields CSVEVDKGGGYTF.

The V call is TRBV11-2, the J call TRBJ2-1; D might be TRBD1 (6 bases). Germline V lookup: CDR1 SGHAT, CDR2 FQNNGV. The CDR3 spans 14 residues. V lost 3 bases, J lost 8 bases, and 14 bases lay in between. CDR3 coding DNA: TGTGCCAGCAGCTTCTACAGGGATGGCCATGAGCAGTTCTTC. Amino acid sequence: CASSFYRDGHEQFF.

This clone appeared a few times. Here the CDR3 DNA reads TGCAGCGTTGAAGAGGAGGAGGGGAGCGGAGGGTATGAGCAGTACTTC. Residues: CSVEEEEGSGGYEQYF. This chain connects TRBV29-1 to TRBJ2-7; D perhaps matches TRBD2 (6 bases). The CDR3 length is 16 residues. Deletions cut 0 bases from V and 7 bases from J, with 22 bases between. Germline loops: CDR1 SQVTM, CDR2 ANQGSEA.

A single count supports this clone. V usage is TRBV9 and J usage is TRBJ2-1; D is unclear. Germline V CDR1 and CDR2: SGDLS, YYNGEE. With 0 bases removed from V and 10 bases from J, the gap between germline ends came to 8 bases. The CDR3 has 12 amino acids. CDR3 DNA sequence: TGTGCCAGCAGCGTAGACTCTCGGGAGCAGTTCTTC. Amino acid sequence: CASSVDSREQFF.

The rearrangement joins TRBV30 to TRBJ1-1; TRBD1 might be the D (5 bases). V was clipped by 8 bases and J by 11 bases, with 18 bases between them. This CDR3 has 11 residues. The germline V gene has CDR1 GTSNPN and CDR2 SVGIG (reference sequence). CDR3 residues: CAGDEGSGAFF. Written as DNA, the CDR3 is TGTGCCGGTGACGAGGGGTCCGGGGCTTTCTTT.

Note on this clone: This sample includes further DNA sequences coding for the same CDR3. The chain combines TRBV27 with TRBJ2-6; D ambiguous. In germline, CDR1 is MNHEY, CDR2 SMNVEV (reference sequence). The V and J ends lost 5 bases and 1 base respectively, with 3 bases between them. CDR3 length: 13 amino acids. The CDR3 DNA reads as TGTGCCAGCAGTACGTCTGGGGCCAACGTCCTGACTTTC. Encoded protein: CASSTSGANVLTF.

The CDR3, as DNA: TGTGCCAGCAGTAGACTACTAACGTTCACAGATACGCAGTATTTT. Protein product: CASSRLLTFTDTQYF. The chain links TRBV27 to TRBJ2-3; a possible D gene is TRBD2 (5 bases). This CDR3 spans 15 amino acids. The V gene lost 5 bases and the J gene lost 2 bases, with 14 bases spanning the gap. The V gene's germline CDR1 is MNHEY and CDR2 SMNVEV (reference sequence).

This clone was found a few times. This same CDR3 is encoded by further DNA sequences in the sample. The chain links TRBV6-5 to TRBJ1-1; D gene ambiguous. V lost 0 bases, J lost 4 bases, and 9 bases lay in between. The CDR3 is 14 residues long. CDR1 MNHEY and CDR2 SVGAGI come from the germline V gene. CDR3: CASSYSGGGTEAFF. CDR3 nucleotide sequence: TGTGCCAGCAGTTACTCCGGTGGTGGCACTGAAGCTTTCTTT.

The V and J genes are TRBV2 and TRBJ1-4; D is uncertain. With 7 bases removed from V and 7 bases from J, the gap between germline ends came to 10 bases. The CDR3 has 12 amino acids. Germline V gives CDR1 SNHLY, CDR2 FYNNEI. The CDR3 DNA reads as TGTGCCAGCATTTACGACGGTGAAAAACTGTTTTTT. Amino acid sequence: CASIYDGEKLFF.

This clone was recorded a few times. The V call is TRBV4-3, the J call TRBJ2-1; D possibly matches TRBD1 or TRBD2 (6 bases each). From germline, CDR1 is LGHNA and CDR2 YSLEER. Trimming shortened V by 2 bases and J by 4 bases, and 12 bases separated the two germline ends. The CDR3 has 15 residues. CDR3 sequence (DNA): TGCGCCAGCAGCCAACCCGGGGGCGGTTACAATGAGCAGTTCTTC. Amino acids: CASSQPGGGYNEQFF.

V usage is TRBV30 and J usage is TRBJ1-1, with 7 bases identical to TRBD1. The CDR3 length is 12 residues. Germline V lookup: CDR1 GTSNPN, CDR2 SVGIG (reference sequence). With 5 bases clipped from V and 1 base from J, the junction kept 1 base outside the gene matches. The CDR3 loop is CAWGQANTEAFF. The CDR3 DNA is TGTGCCTGGGGACAGGCGAACACTGAAGCTTTCTTT.

The J gene is TRBJ2-7, the V gene TRBV30, with D possibly being TRBD1 (6 bases). V lost 1 base and J 6 bases, leaving 13 bases between the germline ends. CDR1 is GTSNPN, CDR2 SVGIG, per germline (reference sequence). This CDR3 is 13 amino acids long. CDR3: CAWSEGRGSEQYF. CDR3 nucleotides: TGTGCCTGGAGTGAGGGCAGGGGATCCGAGCAGTACTTC.

This clone was detected a few times. The chain employs TRBV29-1 and TRBJ2-1; D is unresolved. The CDR3 is 11 amino acids. Deletions cut 4 bases from V and 8 bases from J, with 9 bases between. Per the germline V gene, CDR1 is SQVTM and CDR2 is ANQGSEA. DNA for the CDR3: TGCAGCGTTGTGGAAGGGTATGAGCAGTTCTTC. Residues: CSVVEGYEQFF.

This clone came up a few times. This rearrangement joins TRBV10-3 to TRBJ1-1; D may be TRBD1 (5 bases). The V end lost 4 bases, the J end lost 6 bases, and 18 bases lay between the germline ends. The CDR3 sequence is 15 residues long. Germline V CDR1 and CDR2: ENHRY, SYGVKD. This CDR3 reads CAISAVGTTGAEAFF. In DNA form, the CDR3 reads TGTGCCATCAGTGCGGTCGGGACCACGGGGGCTGAAGCTTTCTTT.

The rearrangement links TRBV7-8 to TRBJ1-5, with D unresolved. The CDR3 totals 12 residues. Trimming cost V 5 bases and J 0 bases, with 2 bases left between them. Germline loops: CDR1 SGHVS, CDR2 FQNEAQ. The CDR3 nucleotides are TGTGCCAGCAGCCCTAGCAATCAGCCCCAGCATTTT. It yields the protein CASSPSNQPQHF.

The chain recombines TRBV2 with TRBJ1-2; D gene unclear. Trimming cost V 4 bases and J 4 bases, with 10 bases left between them. The germline CDR1 and CDR2 sequences are SNHLY and FYNNEI. The CDR3 contains 13 residues. The CDR3 loop reads CASSAPDRYGYTF. CDR3 DNA: TGTGCCAGCAGTGCCCCCGACCGCTATGGCTACACCTTC.

This clone showed up just a few times. The CDR3 here is CSVDGTEGRYTF. The CDR3 bases are TGCAGCGTGGATGGGACAGAAGGGCGCTACACCTTC. This sequence joins TRBV29-1 and TRBJ1-2, with 7 bases lining up with TRBD1. CDR3 length: 12 residues. Per germline, CDR1 SQVTM and CDR2 ANQGSEA. V lost 6 bases, J lost 9 bases, and 10 bases stayed unmatched.